Presented here are 2 T cell receptor beta chains from one specimen sequenced in a study of T cells in Graves' hyperthyroidism and ophthalmopathy. The investigators amplified TCR beta CDR3 regions from RNA transcripts. Using the HTBI primer set, a first-round RT-PCR was run on the TCR CDR3. In TCRdb, the multiplex PCR reads were re-called with MiXCR into one record per CDR3 protein. The sample lists 250,000 to 400,000 distinct CDR3 sequences, roughly 13% occurring once. Sequencing was performed on blood. Receptor source: a woman aged 40 to 50 with Graves' ophthalmopathy.

The rearrangement links TRBV5-5 to TRBJ2-2, with D possibly being TRBD1 or TRBD2 (5 bases each). The ends were cut back, 1 base at V and 5 bases at J, with 12 bases in the middle. Germline CDR1 SGHKS, CDR2 YYEKEE (reference sequence). The CDR3 contains 15 residues. CDR3 sequence (DNA): TGTGCCAGCAGCTTGCTAGGGACGGGTACCGGGGAGCTGTTTTTT. Translated: CASSLLGTGTGELFF. Variable domain in full (rest from reference TRBV5-5 and TRBJ2-2): DAGVTQSPTHLIKTRGQQVTLRCSPISGHKSVSWYQQVLGQGPQFIFQYYEKEERGRGNFPDRFSARQFPNYSSELNVNALLLGDSALYLCASSLLGTGTGELFFGEGSRLTVL.

This rearrangement joins TRBV5-4 to TRBJ2-1; TRBD2 matches 9 bases. Unmatched junction bases numbered 5, after V lost 0 bases and J lost 4 bases. Germline V lookup: CDR1 SGHNT, CDR2 YYREEE (reference sequence). CDR3 length equals 16 residues. The CDR3 DNA is TGTGCCAGCAGCTTGGGGGTAGCGGGAGAGTACAATGAGCAGTTCTTC. It translates to CASSLGVAGEYNEQFF.